Presented here are 29 T cell receptor beta chains from one specimen sequenced in a study of blood T cell repertoires in COVID-19. The data were produced by immunoSEQ multiplex PCR, yet TCRdb's version contains in-frame clones alone and is incomplete. The table has about 150,000 clones, approximately 84% seen once. Sequencing input: PBMCs or T cells enriched from blood (not recorded which). The receptors were sampled from a woman aged 45-59 years who had recovered from COVID-19.

The chain is built from TRBV7-9 and TRBJ2-7, with D tentatively TRBD2 (6 bases). The germline V gene has CDR1 SEHNR and CDR2 FQNEAQ (reference sequence). CDR3 length: 16 amino acids. V was clipped by 0 bases and J by 2 bases, with 14 bases between them. The CDR3 region is CASSLADYRTTYEQYF. The CDR3 DNA reads as TGTGCCAGCAGCTTAGCGGACTACAGGACTACCTACGAGCAGTACTTC. The entire variable domain, with the rest obtained from reference TRBV7-9 and TRBJ2-7, is as follows: DTGVSQNPRHKITKRGQNVTFRCDPISEHNRLYWYRQTLGQGPEFLTYFQNEAQLEKSRLLSDRFSAERPKGSFSTLEIQRTEQGDSAMYLCASSLADYRTTYEQYFGPGTRLTVT.

J is TRBJ2-4 and V is TRBV2; TRBD1 matches at 9 bases. Germline assignment: CDR1 SNHLY and CDR2 FYNNEI. The CDR3 sequence is 14 residues long. With V trimmed by 6 bases and J by 15 bases, 15 bases remained unmatched. The CDR3 bases are TGTGCCAGCAGCGCGTCCCGGGACAGGGTCGGGGCGTACTTC. It yields the protein CASSASRDRVGAYF.

In the case of this clone: The sample contains more than one DNA sequence encoding this CDR3. This sequence joins TRBV28 and TRBJ1-1; 9 nucleotides match TRBD1. Per the germline V gene, CDR1 is MDHEN and CDR2 is SYDVKM. The CDR3 is 15 amino acids. With 1 base clipped from V and 2 bases from J, the junction kept 2 bases outside the gene matches. CDR3 bases: TGTGCCAGCAGTTTATTAACAGGGGGCAACACTGAAGCTTTCTTT. It encodes CASSLLTGGNTEAFF.

This chain links TRBV6-1 with TRBJ2-2; 16 nucleotides align to TRBD2. There are 19 residues in the CDR3. The trim removed 3 bases at V and 4 bases at J, leaving 8 bases unmatched. Germline V lookup: CDR1 MNHNS, CDR2 SASEGT. CDR3 sequence reads: CASSERPGLAGGPTGELFF. In DNA form, the CDR3 reads TGTGCCAGCAGTGAGCGCCCGGGACTAGCGGGAGGGCCCACCGGGGAGCTGTTTTTT.

The chain uses TRBV30 and TRBJ1-6; D is unclear. V was shortened by 0 bases and J by 5 bases, with 8 bases between the two germline ends. This CDR3 spans 14 amino acids. Germline assignment: CDR1 GTSNPN and CDR2 SVGIG (reference sequence). CDR3 protein: CAWSVHADNSPLHF. CDR3 bases: TGTGCCTGGAGTGTACATGCTGATAATTCACCCCTCCACTTT.

J is TRBJ2-1 and V is TRBV27, with TRBD1 matching 7 bases. The CDR3 spans 13 residues. Trimming cost V 3 bases and J 5 bases; bases outside gene matches: 1. Germline CDR1 is MNHEY and CDR2 is SMNVEV (reference sequence). The CDR3 loop reads CASSFDRDNEQFF. The CDR3 nucleotides read TGTGCCAGCAGTTTCGACAGGGACAATGAGCAGTTCTTC.

The rearrangement joins TRBV9 to TRBJ2-2; 9 bases map to TRBD1. Germline values: CDR1 SGDLS, CDR2 YYNGEE. J gave up 6 bases and V 0 bases, and 6 bases lay outside the gene matches. This CDR3 contains 16 residues. The CDR3 DNA sequence: TGTGCCAGCAGCGTAGGCCTGGGGACAGGGTCCGGGGAGCTGTTTTTT. Its translation: CASSVGLGTGSGELFF.

This chain connects TRBV5-1 to TRBJ2-3; 7 bases agree with TRBD2. CDR3 size: 12 residues. Germline-derived CDR1 and CDR2 are SGHRS and YFSETQ. J was trimmed by 4 bases and V by 4 bases; bases with no gene match: 0. The CDR3 spells CASSRGADTQYF. CDR3 bases: TGCGCCAGCAGCCGGGGGGCAGATACGCAGTATTTT.

This clone came up once. The J gene is TRBJ1-3, the V gene TRBV6-5; D is undetermined. The germline V gene encodes CDR1 MNHEY and CDR2 SVGAGI. This CDR3 comprises 16 residues. The V end lost 2 bases, the J end lost 0 bases, and 11 bases lay between the germline ends. Written as DNA, the CDR3 is TGTGCCAGCAGTTACGACATCAACGTCTCTGGAAACACCATATATTTT. It codes for CASSYDINVSGNTIYF.

This clone was counted once. The rearrangement links TRBV13 to TRBJ1-2; TRBD1 aligns across 10 bases. CDR3 length equals 15 residues. Per the germline V gene, CDR1 is PRHDT and CDR2 is FYEKMQ (reference sequence). With 4 bases clipped from V and 2 bases from J, the junction kept 4 bases outside the gene matches. The CDR3 DNA reads TGTGCCAGCAGCTGGACAGGGGGGGGGAACTATGGCTACACCTTC. It codes for CASSWTGGGNYGYTF.

This chain connects TRBV21-1 to TRBJ1-2; TRBD1 is the table's D call, not checked against the DNA. TRBV21-1 is shown as a pseudogene. The CDR3 totals 15 residues. CDR3 in DNA: TGTGCCAGCAGCAAAGGAGACAGGGGGCGCTATGGCTACACCTTC. Amino acids: CASSKGDRGRYGYTF.

This chain links TRBV29-1 with TRBJ1-1; a possible D gene is TRBD1 (6 bases). V was shortened by 6 bases and J by 1 base, with 21 bases between the two germline ends. Germline CDR1 SQVTM, CDR2 ANQGSEA. This CDR3 region has 16 residues. CDR3 loop: CSVPARWGQGNTEAFF. The DNA of the CDR3 is TGCAGCGTCCCCGCGAGGTGGGGGCAGGGGAACACTGAAGCTTTCTTT.

This clone came up once. The rearrangement joins TRBV28 to TRBJ1-6, with D tentatively TRBD1 (5 bases). V lost 6 bases and J 4 bases, leaving 13 bases between the germline ends. The CDR3 sequence is 15 residues long. The germline CDR1 and CDR2 sequences are MDHEN and SYDVKM. CDR3 DNA sequence: TGTGCCAGCAGGCCCGGGGCGGGATATAATTCACCCCTCCACTTT. Protein sequence: CASRPGAGYNSPLHF.

This clone was seen more than once but under ten times. The CDR3 protein is CASSLDRAWLENYGYTF. The CDR3, as DNA: TGTGCCAGCAGCTTGGACAGGGCATGGCTCGAGAACTATGGCTACACCTTC. The chain uses TRBV5-6 and TRBJ1-2, with D possibly TRBD1 on 6 matching bases. The V gene lost 0 bases and the J gene lost 2 bases, with 17 bases spanning the gap. The germline V gene has CDR1 SGHDT and CDR2 YYEEEE. The CDR3 is 17 amino acids. Full variable domain (remainder filled in from reference TRBV5-6 and TRBJ1-2): DAGVTQSPTHLIKTRGQQVTLRCSPKSGHDTVSWYQQALGQGPQFIFQYYEEEERQRGNFPDRFSGHQFPNYSSELNVNALLLGDSALYLCASSLDRAWLENYGYTFGSGTRLTVV.

The chain joins TRBV6-2 or TRBV6-3 to TRBJ1-5; D unresolved. The V and J ends lost 2 bases and 6 bases respectively, with 8 bases between them. The CDR3 runs to 13 residues. Germline V gene sequence: CDR1 MNHEY, CDR2 SVGEGT. In DNA, the CDR3 is TGTGCCAGCAGTTACGAGGGTCTTCAGCCCCAGCATTTT. This codes for CASSYEGLQPQHF.

The chain combines TRBV12-5 with TRBJ1-5; D is uncertain. Trimming removed 6 bases from V and 3 bases from J, with 3 bases in between. The CDR3 loop spans 11 amino acids. The germline V gene encodes CDR1 LGHNT and CDR2 FRNRAP. The CDR3 DNA reads TGTGCTAGTGGCCTCAATCAGCCCCAGCATTTT. The encoded protein is CASGLNQPQHF.

This chain links TRBV5-5 with TRBJ2-1; D ambiguous. V was cut by 0 bases and J by 8 bases, with 9 bases left in between. The CDR3 runs 13 residues. From germline, CDR1 is SGHKS and CDR2 YYEKEE (reference sequence). The CDR3 DNA sequence: TGTGCCAGCAGCTTGGTTGTGTTCGATGAGCAGTTCTTC. It codes for CASSLVVFDEQFF.

V is TRBV2 and J is TRBJ2-7; 11 bases are shared with TRBD1. V lost 6 bases to trimming and J lost 2 bases; unmatched junction nucleotides: 12. CDR3 length: 17 amino acids. From germline, CDR1 is SNHLY and CDR2 FYNNEI. The CDR3: CASSRPDRGLTPYEQYF. In DNA, the CDR3 is TGTGCCAGCAGCCGCCCGGACAGGGGGCTCACCCCCTACGAGCAGTACTTC. The variable domain in full, with the rest retrieved from reference TRBV2 and TRBJ2-7, is EPEVTQTPSHQVTQMGQEVILRCVPISNHLYFYWYRQILGQKVEFLVSFYNNEISEKSEIFDDQFSVERPDGSNFTLKIRSTKLEDSAMYFCASSRPDRGLTPYEQYFGPGTRLTVT.

The chain links TRBV2 to TRBJ1-5, with D uncertain. CDR3 length: 14 amino acids. V lost 5 bases and J lost 0, with 8 bases in between. Germline CDR1 SNHLY, CDR2 FYNNEI. This CDR3 is CASSMTYSNQPQHF. CDR3 nucleotide sequence: TGTGCCAGCAGTATGACTTATAGCAATCAGCCCCAGCATTTT.

To note about this clone: Other DNA sequences in the sample encode the same CDR3. The rearrangement joins TRBV18 to TRBJ1-2; no definite D call. The CDR3 runs 14 residues. The V end was cut by 6 bases, the J end by 4 bases, with 15 bases between. Germline CDR1 and CDR2: KGHSH and LQKENI. The CDR3 region has the DNA TGTGCCAGCTCTCCGCCTACAGAGTCCTATGGCTACACCTTC. This translates into CASSPPTESYGYTF.

The rearrangement links TRBV28 to TRBJ1-5; TRBD1 might be the D (6 bases). The CDR3 covers 15 residues. Trimming removed 4 bases from V and 2 bases from J, with 12 bases in between. Germline CDR1 is MDHEN and CDR2 is SYDVKM. The CDR3 bases are TGTGCCAGCAGTTCACCAGGGGCCCGCAATCAGCCCCAGCATTTT. It specifies CASSSPGARNQPQHF. The whole variable domain, filled in from reference TRBV28 and TRBJ1-5, reads DVKVTQSSRYLVKRTGEKVFLECVQDMDHENMFWYRQDPGLGLRLIYFSYDVKMKEKGDIPEGYSVSREKKERFSLILESASTNQTSMYLCASSSPGARNQPQHFGDGTRLSIL.

The rearrangement uses TRBV7-9 and TRBJ2-1; perhaps TRBD1 as D (5 bases). The germline CDR1 and CDR2 sequences are SEHNR and FQNEAQ (reference sequence). The V end lost 5 bases, the J end lost 3 bases, and 17 bases lay between the germline ends. This CDR3 region has 16 residues. DNA of the CDR3: TGTGCCAGCAGCCCCGATCAGGGTTCTCTCTACAATGAGCAGTTCTTC. Protein sequence: CASSPDQGSLYNEQFF. The entire variable domain, with the rest obtained from reference TRBV7-9 and TRBJ2-1, is as follows: DTGVSQNPRHKITKRGQNVTFRCDPISEHNRLYWYRQTLGQGPEFLTYFQNEAQLEKSRLLSDRFSAERPKGSFSTLEIQRTEQGDSAMYLCASSPDQGSLYNEQFFGPGTRLTVL.

This clone has just a few counts. V and J are TRBV7-9 and TRBJ2-7, with unresolved D. Germline values: CDR1 SEHNR, CDR2 FQNEAQ (reference sequence). The CDR3 length is 12 residues. V lost 5 bases, J lost 5 bases, and 10 bases lay in between. The CDR3 DNA reads TGTGCCAGCAGCCCAACCCCAGACGAGCAGTACTTC. It translates to CASSPTPDEQYF.

The chain has TRBV30 and TRBJ1-5; D is unresolved. Germline loops: CDR1 GTSNPN, CDR2 SVGIG (reference sequence). This CDR3 has 13 amino acids. Trimming removed 0 bases at V and 9 bases at J, with 12 bases between. The CDR3 loop is CAWSVRSGLPQHF. In nucleotides, the CDR3 is TGTGCCTGGAGTGTACGTTCAGGCCTGCCCCAGCATTTT.

J is TRBJ1-6 and V is TRBV30, with D maybe TRBD1 (5 bases). This CDR3 is 14 amino acids long. Germline V gene sequence: CDR1 GTSNPN, CDR2 SVGIG (reference sequence). With 2 bases removed from V and 7 bases from J, the gap between germline ends came to 12 bases. Here the CDR3 DNA reads TGTGCCTGGAGTCTCGGGACTTTCAATTCACCCCTCCACTTT. It is translated as CAWSLGTFNSPLHF.

This chain links TRBV23-1 with TRBJ1-5; 7 bases line up with TRBD1. TRBV23-1 counts as an open reading frame of uncertain function. This CDR3 spans 18 amino acids. After removal of 2 bases from V and 0 bases from J, the junction contained 10 bases not matched to a gene. The CDR3 protein is CASSQHPGTVYSNQPQHF. The CDR3 DNA sequence: TGCGCCAGCAGTCAACATCCCGGGACAGTGTATAGCAATCAGCCCCAGCATTTT.

CDR3 DNA: TGTGCCAGCAGCTTTGCGGGGAGGGAGAACACTGAAGCTTTCTTT. Translating gives CASSFAGRENTEAFF. The genes are TRBV7-9 and TRBJ1-1; unclear D gene. CDR3 length: 15 residues. Trimming left V 3 bases short and J 1 base short, with 12 bases between. Germline CDR1 is SEHNR and CDR2 is FQNEAQ (reference sequence).

This chain joins TRBV19 and TRBJ2-5, with D perhaps matching TRBD1 (5 bases). The CDR3 has 16 residues. Germline V CDR1 and CDR2: LNHDA, SQIVND (reference sequence). Trimming left V 1 base short and J 4 bases short, with 16 bases between. The CDR3 region has the DNA TGTGCCAGTAGTATAGGACAGCGCCGGAGTCCAGAGACCCAGTACTTC. Protein: CASSIGQRRSPETQYF.

This chain links TRBV9 with TRBJ2-1; 13 nucleotides align to TRBD2. The CDR3 loop spans 18 amino acids. Germline V lookup: CDR1 SGDLS, CDR2 YYNGEE. The J segment lost 0 bases and the V segment lost 4 bases, leaving 7 bases of the junction unmatched. The chain's CDR3 is CASSRGLAGASSYNEQFF. Written as DNA, the CDR3 is TGTGCCAGCAGCCGAGGACTAGCGGGGGCGAGCTCCTACAATGAGCAGTTCTTC.